These 17 T cell receptor beta chains share one sample of origin, sequenced in a study of T cells in Graves' hyperthyroidism and ophthalmopathy. Researchers took RNA transcripts and amplified the TCR beta CDR3 regions from them. An initial round of RT-PCR targeting the TCR CDR3 relied on the HTBI primer set. From the multiplex PCR reads, TCRdb called clonotypes with MiXCR, one entry per CDR3 protein. The sample lists 550,000 to 700,000 distinct CDR3 sequences, roughly 15% occurring once. Sample: blood. Source of these receptors: a middle-aged woman with Graves' ophthalmopathy.

This clonotype was observed at least ten times. The rearrangement uses TRBV20-1 and TRBJ2-2; unclear D gene. From germline, CDR1 is DFQATT and CDR2 SNEGSKA (reference sequence). The CDR3 spans 16 residues. With 0 bases removed from V and 6 bases from J, the gap between germline ends came to 17 bases. As DNA, the CDR3 is TGCAGTGCTAGAGATGGGCAGGCGCGGACGGCCGGGGAGCTGTTTTTT. This encodes CSARDGQARTAGELFF.

This clonotype appeared many times. The V and J genes are TRBV30 and TRBJ2-2; D is possibly TRBD1 (6 bases). This CDR3 has 13 residues. The V and J ends lost 0 bases and 6 bases respectively, with 8 bases between them. Germline CDR1 is GTSNPN and CDR2 is SVGIG (reference sequence). DNA for the CDR3: TGTGCCTGGAGTGTACAGGGAGCCGGGGAGCTGTTTTTT. Translating it yields CAWSVQGAGELFF.

This clonotype was observed many times. The J gene is TRBJ2-7, the V gene TRBV2; TRBD2 is a possible D gene (6 bases). The germline gives CDR1 SNHLY, CDR2 FYNNEI. The CDR3 has 12 amino acids. V lost 8 bases and J lost 3, with 11 bases in between. CDR3 amino acids: CASRREDYEQYF. CDR3 coding DNA: TGTGCCAGCCGCAGGGAGGACTACGAGCAGTACTTC.

This clonotype was seen many times. The chain combines TRBV12-3 or TRBV12-4 with TRBJ2-7; D remains unclear. V was cut by 5 bases and J by 3 bases, with 20 bases left in between. This CDR3 region has 16 residues. The DNA for the CDR3 is TGTGCCAGCAGTCCAGGCCCCTCGAGGTTTCTCTACGAGCAGTACTTC. This translates into CASSPGPSRFLYEQYF.

This clonotype came up many times. The J gene is TRBJ1-5, the V gene TRBV5-1, with unresolved D. Germline-derived CDR1 and CDR2 are SGHRS and YFSETQ. This CDR3 contains 13 residues. The ends were cut back, 0 bases at V and 3 bases at J, with 4 bases in the middle. For the CDR3, the DNA is TGCGCCAGCAGCTTGGACCCCAATCAGCCCCAGCATTTT. It encodes CASSLDPNQPQHF.

The gene calls are TRBV6-2 or TRBV6-3 and TRBJ2-5; 7 positions agree with TRBD1. The CDR3 is made up of 16 amino acids. J was trimmed by 5 bases and V by 4 bases; bases with no gene match: 13. The germline CDR1 and CDR2 sequences are MNHEY and SVGEGT. The CDR3 region is CASSSPRQGPGETQYF. The CDR3 bases are TGTGCCAGCAGTTCCCCGAGACAGGGTCCAGGGGAGACCCAGTACTTC.

This clonotype came up many times. The chain links TRBV11-1 to TRBJ2-5; TRBD2 matches at 7 bases. Trimming at V came to 5 bases and at J to 3 bases, leaving 12 bases not matched to a gene. Germline V lookup: CDR1 SGHAT, CDR2 FQDESV (reference sequence). The CDR3 is made up of 16 amino acids. Here the CDR3 DNA reads TGTGCCAGCAGCGTTCGACTAGCCGGATTAGAAGAGACCCAGTACTTC. It is translated as CASSVRLAGLEETQYF.

Comments on this clonotype: At one end, the junction sequence differs from germline, possibly due to a read error. The rearrangement links TRBV11-2 to TRBJ1-3; D ambiguous. The CDR3 spans 16 residues. CDR1 is SGHAT, CDR2 FQNNGV, per germline. The CDR3: CASSFNQVYSGDTIYF. The CDR3 DNA sequence: TGTGCCAGCAGCTTTAATCAGGTTTACTCTGGAGACACCATATATTTT. The full variable domain, with the rest looked up from reference TRBV11-2 and TRBJ1-3, is EAGVAQSPRYKIIEKRQSVAFWCNPISGHATLYWYQQILGQGPKLLIQFQNNGVVDDSQLPKDRFSAERLKGVDSTLKIQPAKLEDSAVYLCASSFNQVYSGDTIYFGEGSWLTVV.

This clonotype was seen at least ten times. The chain links TRBV6-1 to TRBJ2-5; TRBD1 aligns across 11 bases. Germline lookup yields CDR1 MNHNS and CDR2 SASEGT. With 5 bases clipped from V and 4 bases from J, the junction kept 6 bases outside the gene matches. The CDR3 sequence is 15 residues long. The CDR3 coding sequence is TGTGCCAGCAGTAAGGACAGGGGGCCGCGAGAGACCCAGTACTTC. The encoded protein is CASSKDRGPRETQYF.

This clonotype was seen repeatedly, ten times or more. CDR3 in amino acids: CSARDLAWGLETQYF. Written as DNA, the CDR3 is TGCAGTGCTAGAGACCTAGCCTGGGGGCTGGAGACCCAGTACTTC. V and J are TRBV20-1 and TRBJ2-5; tentatively, D is TRBD1 (6 bases). Trimming removed 0 bases from V and 5 bases from J, with 16 bases in between. CDR3 size: 15 residues. Germline CDR1 and CDR2: DFQATT and SNEGSKA (reference sequence).

This clonotype was seen many times. The chain joins TRBV6-1 to TRBJ1-6; TRBD1 might be the D (5 bases). With 2 bases removed from V and 10 bases from J, the gap between germline ends came to 12 bases. The CDR3 is 14 amino acids. Germline values: CDR1 MNHNS, CDR2 SASEGT. In DNA form, the CDR3 reads TGTGCCAGCAGTGAACAGGGTAGGGACTCACCCCTCCACTTT. It codes for CASSEQGRDSPLHF.

This clonotype has at least ten counts. The chain recombines TRBV12-3 or TRBV12-4 with TRBJ2-4; 12 nucleotides match TRBD2. V shed 5 bases, J shed 1 base, and the junction held 6 bases outside the gene matches. This CDR3 is built from 17 residues. The CDR3 DNA reads as TGTGCCAGCAGTAGACTAGCGGGGGATGGGGCCAAAAACATTCAGTACTTC. As protein: CASSRLAGDGAKNIQYF.

At least ten counts were recorded for this clonotype. The CDR3 reads CASSTSGSAYEQYF. CDR3 nucleotides: TGTGCCAGTAGTACTAGCGGGAGCGCCTACGAGCAGTACTTC. The chain couples TRBV19 to TRBJ2-7; 10 nucleotides agree with TRBD2. Germline CDR1 LNHDA, CDR2 SQIVND (reference sequence). The J segment lost 2 bases and the V segment lost 4 bases, leaving 2 bases of the junction unmatched. This CDR3 contains 14 residues. Full variable domain (rest looked up from reference TRBV19 and TRBJ2-7): DGGITQSPKYLFRKEGQNVTLSCEQNLNHDAMYWYRQDPGQGLRLIYYSQIVNDFQKGDIAEGYSVSREKKESFPLTVTSAQKNPTAFYLCASSTSGSAYEQYFGPGTRLTVT.

J is TRBJ1-6 and V is TRBV19; D remains unclear. Looked up from germline, CDR1 is LNHDA and CDR2 is SQIVND (reference sequence). The length of the CDR3 is 13 residues. V was trimmed by 6 bases and J by 10 bases, leaving 13 bases between them. In nucleotides, the CDR3 is TGTGCCAGTAGGGACGGTGATCGGTCACCCCTCCACTTT. This sequence encodes CASRDGDRSPLHF.

This clonotype has a count of ten or more. The J gene is TRBJ2-7, the V gene TRBV28, with D possibly being TRBD1 (5 bases). The V gene's germline CDR1 is MDHEN and CDR2 SYDVKM. Trimming pared 3 bases from V and 3 bases from J, leaving 15 bases between. CDR3 length: 15 amino acids. As DNA, the CDR3 is TGTGCCAGCAGTTTGCCCTCGGACAAGTTCTACGAGCAGTACTTC. The encoded protein is CASSLPSDKFYEQYF.

This clonotype was counted ten times or more. The rearrangement joins TRBV2 to TRBJ2-7, with D unresolved. The ends were cut back, 1 base at V and 3 bases at J, with 13 bases in the middle. Germline assignment: CDR1 SNHLY and CDR2 FYNNEI. The CDR3 contains 15 residues. The chain's CDR3 is CASSEGPPSSYEQYF. The CDR3 region has the DNA TGTGCCAGCAGTGAAGGTCCACCATCAAGCTACGAGCAGTACTTC.

This clonotype was picked up many times. Written as DNA, the CDR3 is TGTGCCAGCAGCTTAGATGGGAGTGGTAATGGCTACACCTTC. Amino acid sequence: CASSLDGSGNGYTF. The V call is TRBV7-8, the J call TRBJ1-2; D unresolved. This CDR3 is built from 14 residues. Germline CDR1 is SGHVS and CDR2 is FQNEAQ. The V gene lost 1 base and the J gene lost 6 bases, with 12 bases spanning the gap.